The 3 T cell receptor beta chains below come from one sample, sequenced in a study of identical twins listed by TCRdb under 2016. Library generation was performed with 5' RACE. The instrument was an Illumina HiSeq 2000. TCRdb reprocessed the public reads (quality trimming at Q25 with fastp, clone calling with MiXCR) and kept in-frame beta chains. Duplicate CDR3 protein sequences are folded into a single record with the most common DNA and genes. The sample contains about 470,000 distinct CDR3 sequences, roughly 26% of them found a single time. The ten biggest clones cover just under 3% of the sample. This sample was also put to use in a study of T cells expressing NK-cell markers.

Sequencing was done on a sample of CD4+ T cells sorted from blood. These receptors were obtained from a woman aged 18 to 35 in good health.

This clonotype was detected a few times. J is TRBJ2-1 and V is TRBV6-1; TRBD2 aligns across 11 bases. Per germline, CDR1 MNHNS and CDR2 SASEGT. CDR3 size: 15 residues. With 11 bases clipped from V and 8 bases from J, the junction kept 14 bases outside the gene matches. This CDR3 reads CARNTLAGGSDEQFF. The DNA for the CDR3 is TGTGCCCGCAACACCCTAGCGGGAGGATCCGATGAGCAGTTCTTC.

The chain is built from TRBV9 and TRBJ2-4; TRBD2 agrees at 9 bases. Trimming removed 0 bases from V and 15 bases from J; junction bases left unmatched: 10. The CDR3 spans 14 residues. Germline assignment: CDR1 SGDLS and CDR2 YYNGEE. CDR3 region: CASSVDQAGGWRYF. In nucleotides, the CDR3 is TGTGCCAGCAGCGTAGATCAAGCGGGGGGCTGGCGGTACTTC. Combining the CDR3 with reference TRBV9 and TRBJ2-4 gives the whole variable domain DSGVTQTPKHLITATGQRVTLRCSPRSGDLSVYWYQQSLDQGLQFLIQYYNGEERAKGNILERFSAQQFPDLHSELNLSSLELGDSALYFCASSVDQAGGWRYFGAGTRLSVL.

This clonotype was picked up a small number of times. The V and J genes are TRBV20-1 and TRBJ1-1; D possibly corresponds to TRBD1 (5 bases). The V and J ends lost 3 bases and 8 bases respectively, with 22 bases between them. CDR1 DFQATT and CDR2 SNEGSKA come from the germline V gene (reference sequence). The CDR3 has 15 amino acids. In DNA, the CDR3 is TGCAGTGCTAGCCTTGGGGGGGGTTTCGGGACGGAAGCTTTCTTT. It is translated as CSASLGGGFGTEAFF.